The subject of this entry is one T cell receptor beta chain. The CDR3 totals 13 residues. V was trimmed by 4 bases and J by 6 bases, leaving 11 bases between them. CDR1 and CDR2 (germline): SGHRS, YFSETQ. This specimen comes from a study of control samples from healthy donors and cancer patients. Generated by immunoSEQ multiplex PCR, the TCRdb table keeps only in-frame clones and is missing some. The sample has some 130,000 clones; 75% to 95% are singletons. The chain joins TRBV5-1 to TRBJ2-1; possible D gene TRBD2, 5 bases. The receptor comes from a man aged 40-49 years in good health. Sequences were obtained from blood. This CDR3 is CASSPTSFNEQFF. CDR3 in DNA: TGCGCCAGCAGCCCTACTAGTTTCAATGAGCAGTTCTTC.